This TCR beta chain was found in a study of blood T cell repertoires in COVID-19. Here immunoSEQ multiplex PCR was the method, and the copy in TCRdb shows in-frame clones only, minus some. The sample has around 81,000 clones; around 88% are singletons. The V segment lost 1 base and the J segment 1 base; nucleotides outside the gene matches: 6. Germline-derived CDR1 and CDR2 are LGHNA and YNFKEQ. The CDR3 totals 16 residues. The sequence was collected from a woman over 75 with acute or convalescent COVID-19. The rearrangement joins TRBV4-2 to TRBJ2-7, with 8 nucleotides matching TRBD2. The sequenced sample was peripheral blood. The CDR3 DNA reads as TGTGCCAGCAGCCAAGGGAGTGGCGGGGGGTCCTACGAGCAGTACTTC. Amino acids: CASSQGSGGGSYEQYF.